Included here is one T cell receptor (beta chain) sequence, with context. Per the study methods: Quantification of nucleated cells was approximated via reference gene primer amplification. Measured with immunoSEQ multiplex PCR; TCRdb has only the in-frame clones, and not every one. That table gives V, J and clone size, and the DNA gave D and trimming. This repertoire shows 150,000 to 200,000 clones, around 88% found once; its top ten account for less than 5.5%. This sample is part of a study of blood T cell repertoires in COVID-19. CDR1 MDHEN and CDR2 SYDVKM come from the germline V gene. CDR3 length: 15 residues. Trimming removed 3 bases at V and 0 bases at J, with 9 bases between.

The source is a human donor in a cohort sampled during active COVID-19. Sequenced: peripheral blood. V is TRBV28 and J is TRBJ1-3; a weak D match, TRBD1 (6 bases). The CDR3 DNA reads TGTGCCAGCAGTTTTGGACAGCTCTCTGGAAACACCATATATTTT. This codes for CASSFGQLSGNTIYF.